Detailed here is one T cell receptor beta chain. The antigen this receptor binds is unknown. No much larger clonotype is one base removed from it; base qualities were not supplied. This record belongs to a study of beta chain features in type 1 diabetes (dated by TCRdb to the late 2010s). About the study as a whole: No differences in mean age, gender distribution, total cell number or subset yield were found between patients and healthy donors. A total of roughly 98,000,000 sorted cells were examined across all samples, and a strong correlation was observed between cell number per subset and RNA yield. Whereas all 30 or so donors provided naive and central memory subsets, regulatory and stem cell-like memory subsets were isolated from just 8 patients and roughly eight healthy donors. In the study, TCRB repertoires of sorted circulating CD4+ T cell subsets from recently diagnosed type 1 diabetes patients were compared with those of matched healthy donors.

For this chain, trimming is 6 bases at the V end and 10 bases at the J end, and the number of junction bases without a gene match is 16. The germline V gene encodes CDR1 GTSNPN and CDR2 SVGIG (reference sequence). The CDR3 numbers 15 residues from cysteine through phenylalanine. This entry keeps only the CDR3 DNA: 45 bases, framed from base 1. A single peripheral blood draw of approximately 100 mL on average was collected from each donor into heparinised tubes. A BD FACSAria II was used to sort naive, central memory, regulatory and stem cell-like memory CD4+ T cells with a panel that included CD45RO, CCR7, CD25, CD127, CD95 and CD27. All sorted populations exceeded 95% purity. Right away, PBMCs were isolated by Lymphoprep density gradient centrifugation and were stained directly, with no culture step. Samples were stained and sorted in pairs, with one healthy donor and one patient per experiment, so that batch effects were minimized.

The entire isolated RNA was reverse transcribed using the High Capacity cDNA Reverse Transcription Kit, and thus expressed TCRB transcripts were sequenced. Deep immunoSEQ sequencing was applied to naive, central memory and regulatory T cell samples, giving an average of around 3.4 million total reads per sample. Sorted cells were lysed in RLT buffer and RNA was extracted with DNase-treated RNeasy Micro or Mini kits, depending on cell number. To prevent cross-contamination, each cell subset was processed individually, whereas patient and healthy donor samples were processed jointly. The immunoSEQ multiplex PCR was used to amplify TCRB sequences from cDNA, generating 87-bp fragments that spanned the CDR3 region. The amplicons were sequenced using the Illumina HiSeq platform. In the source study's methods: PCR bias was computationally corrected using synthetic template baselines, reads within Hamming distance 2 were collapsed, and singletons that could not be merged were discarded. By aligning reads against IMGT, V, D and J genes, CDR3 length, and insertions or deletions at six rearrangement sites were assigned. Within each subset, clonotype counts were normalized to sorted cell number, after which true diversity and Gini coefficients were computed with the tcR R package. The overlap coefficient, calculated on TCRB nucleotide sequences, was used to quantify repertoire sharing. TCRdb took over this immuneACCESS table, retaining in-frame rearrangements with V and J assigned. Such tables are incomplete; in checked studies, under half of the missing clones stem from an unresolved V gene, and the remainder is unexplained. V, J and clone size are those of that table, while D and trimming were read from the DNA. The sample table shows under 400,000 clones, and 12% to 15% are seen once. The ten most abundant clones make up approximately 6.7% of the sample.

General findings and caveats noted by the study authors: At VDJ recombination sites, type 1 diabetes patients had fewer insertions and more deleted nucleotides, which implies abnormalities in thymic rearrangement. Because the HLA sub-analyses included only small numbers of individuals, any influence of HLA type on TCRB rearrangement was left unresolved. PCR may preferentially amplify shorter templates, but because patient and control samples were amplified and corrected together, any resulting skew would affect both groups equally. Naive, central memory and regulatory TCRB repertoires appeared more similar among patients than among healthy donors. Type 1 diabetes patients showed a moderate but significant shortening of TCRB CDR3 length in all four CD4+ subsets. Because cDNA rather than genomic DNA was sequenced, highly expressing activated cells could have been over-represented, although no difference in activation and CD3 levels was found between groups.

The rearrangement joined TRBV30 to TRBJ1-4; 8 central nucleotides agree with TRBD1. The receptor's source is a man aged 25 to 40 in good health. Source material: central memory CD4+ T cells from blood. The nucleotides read TGTGCCTGCCCTTGGAATGTAGGACAGGGCGGAAAACTGTTTTTT. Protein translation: CACPWNVGQGGKLFF.